This T cell receptor beta chain was captured by sequencing in a study of T cell responses to AZD1222 COVID-19 vaccine. Study-level results: Following two doses of AZD1222, Spike-specific TCR breadth and depth rose. Along spike, vaccine-associated CD4 TCRs were found throughout, with dominance at 160-218 and 743-854. Repertoire samples came only from after the peak T cell response.

Sequencing was performed with immunoSEQ multiplex PCR; in TCRdb, only in-frame clones are kept and a portion is missing. The sample yields some 90,000 clones, around nine tenths seen once. A word on this clone: Its antigen is as yet unknown.

Trimming cost V 7 bases and J 0 bases, with 15 bases left between them. This CDR3 comprises 16 residues. The V gene's germline CDR1 is MNHNY and CDR2 SVGAGI (reference sequence). The receptor comes from an adult in good health. The sequencing here drew on peripheral blood, taken on day 0 of AZD1222 vaccination. The chain employs TRBV6-6 and TRBJ2-2; the D gene is possibly TRBD2 (6 bases). CDR3 region: CASTFVGGANTGELFF. The CDR3 DNA reads TGTGCCAGCACGTTTGTAGGCGGGGCGAACACCGGGGAGCTGTTTTTT.